One and the same sample provided the 26 T cell receptor beta chains below, sequenced in a study of T cell responses to AZD1222 COVID-19 vaccine. Assay: immunoSEQ multiplex PCR; the TCRdb copy retains only in-frame clones and omits some. The sample shows about 140,000 clones, about 92% of them seen only once. The sample was peripheral blood, taken 28 days after the second AZD1222 dose. All receptors come from an adult who received the AZD1222 COVID-19 vaccine.

This rearrangement joins TRBV30 to TRBJ2-7; the D gene could be TRBD1 or TRBD2 (6 bases each). The CDR3 covers 16 residues. Germline lookup yields CDR1 GTSNPN and CDR2 SVGIG (reference sequence). Trimming pared 1 base from V and 5 bases from J, leaving 21 bases between. The CDR3 DNA sequence: TGTGCCTGGAGTGACCGAGATTTAGGGGGGATCCACGAGCAGTACTTC. It codes for CAWSDRDLGGIHEQYF. The full variable domain, its missing parts supplied by reference TRBV30 and TRBJ2-7, is SQTIHQWPATLVQPVGSPLSLECTVEGTSNPNLYWYRQAAGRGLQLLFYSVGIGQISSEVPQNLSASRPQDRQFILSSKKLLLSDSGFYLCAWSDRDLGGIHEQYFGPGTRLTVT.

The genes are TRBV24-1 and TRBJ2-7; 9 bases map to TRBD1. The CDR3 loop spans 17 amino acids. Germline-derived CDR1 and CDR2 are KGHDR and SFDVKD. The V and J ends lost 3 bases and 0 bases, in that order; junction bases with no gene match: 8. CDR3 region: CATSDGGQGPSSYEQYF. The DNA of the CDR3 is TGTGCCACCAGTGATGGTGGACAGGGGCCCTCCTCCTACGAGCAGTACTTC.

The V and J genes are TRBV28 and TRBJ1-2, with 10 nucleotides matching TRBD1. The V and J ends lost 3 bases and 8 bases, in that order; junction bases with no gene match: 6. This CDR3 is 14 amino acids long. CDR1 is MDHEN and CDR2 is SYDVKM in the germline V gene. The CDR3 sequence: CASSFPTGGKGYTF. For the CDR3, the DNA is TGTGCCAGCAGTTTCCCGACAGGGGGCAAAGGCTACACCTTC.

This clone was recorded once. The rearrangement uses TRBV28 and TRBJ2-7, with 8 positions matching TRBD1. Trimming at V came to 1 base and at J to 4 bases, leaving 6 bases not matched to a gene. Germline CDR1 MDHEN, CDR2 SYDVKM. The CDR3 extends over 15 amino acids. CDR3 sequence reads: CASSLSRTGLYEQYF. For the CDR3, the DNA is TGTGCCAGCAGTTTATCCCGGACAGGGTTGTACGAGCAGTACTTC.

V and J are TRBV27 and TRBJ2-6; D remains unclear. The CDR3 extends over 15 amino acids. V lost 4 bases and J 0 bases, leaving 7 bases between the germline ends. The germline gives CDR1 MNHEY, CDR2 SMNVEV (reference sequence). In DNA, the CDR3 is TGTGCCAGCAGTTGGCACAACTCTGGGGCCAACGTCCTGACTTTC. Translated, it gives CASSWHNSGANVLTF.

CDR3 nucleotide sequence: TGTGCCAGCAGCGCCTCTAGCGGATTTAGCACAGATACGCAGTATTTT. It yields the protein CASSASSGFSTDTQYF. V and J are TRBV5-6 and TRBJ2-3, with 7 bases identical to TRBD2. After removal of 4 bases from V and 0 bases from J, the junction contained 8 bases not matched to a gene. This CDR3 has 16 residues. Germline CDR1 SGHDT, CDR2 YYEEEE.

The chain has TRBV14 and TRBJ2-2, with D possibly matching TRBD2 (5 bases). V was trimmed by 6 bases and J by 4 bases, leaving 15 bases between them. The germline V gene has CDR1 SGHDN and CDR2 FVKESK. The CDR3 length is 15 residues. CDR3 sequence reads: CASSPPAAGTGELFF. CDR3 coding DNA: TGTGCCAGCAGTCCCCCAGCCGCGGGCACCGGGGAGCTGTTTTTT. The entire variable domain, with the rest obtained from reference TRBV14 and TRBJ2-2, is as follows: EAGVTQFPSHSVIEKGQTVTLRCDPISGHDNLYWYRRVMGKEIKFLLHFVKESKQDESGMPNNRFLAERTGGTYSTLKVQPAELEDSGVYFCASSPPAAGTGELFFGEGSRLTVL.

This chain links TRBV23-1 with TRBJ1-1, with 7 bases lining up with TRBD1. TRBV23-1 is labeled an ORF, and its function is uncertain. The CDR3 extends over 15 amino acids. Trimming cost V 3 bases and J 1 base; bases outside gene matches: 5. The CDR3 DNA follows: TGCGCCAGCAGTCAGTCCGGGACAGAGAACACTGAAGCTTTCTTT. Protein sequence: CASSQSGTENTEAFF.

This clone has just a few counts. The chain recombines TRBV5-1 with TRBJ1-5; tentatively, D is TRBD1 (6 bases). V lost 4 bases and J 3 bases, leaving 20 bases between the germline ends. The CDR3 consists of 17 residues. CDR1 is SGHRS, CDR2 YFSETQ, per germline. This chain's CDR3 is CASSPEGGSGDNQPQHF. The CDR3 bases are TGCGCCAGCAGCCCAGAGGGGGGATCCGGTGACAATCAGCCCCAGCATTTT.

In nucleotides, the CDR3 is TGTGCCAGCAGCCCCTCTCAAGATACGCAGTATTTT. Translated, it gives CASSPSQDTQYF. The chain links TRBV7-8 to TRBJ2-3; D unclear. CDR1 is SGHVS, CDR2 FQNEAQ, per germline. The CDR3 sequence is 12 residues long. Trimming shortened V by 5 bases and J by 5 bases, and 8 bases separated the two germline ends.

The chain is built from TRBV12-3 or TRBV12-4 and TRBJ2-7; no clear D. Trimming shortened V by 7 bases and J by 6 bases, and 16 bases separated the two germline ends. The CDR3 consists of 13 residues. Here the CDR3 reads CASIPTPPGEQYF. In nucleotides, the CDR3 is TGTGCCAGCATCCCAACCCCACCAGGCGAGCAGTACTTC.

This chain connects TRBV18 to TRBJ1-6; unclear D gene. The CDR3 is made up of 17 amino acids. V shed 6 bases and J shed 0 bases, with 15 bases lying between them. Germline V gives CDR1 KGHSH, CDR2 LQKENI. The CDR3 DNA reads as TGTGCCAGCTCCCCCTATCTCAGGAGCTCCTATAATTCACCCCTCCACTTT. Translation: CASSPYLRSSYNSPLHF.

The rearrangement joins TRBV19 to TRBJ2-3, with D possibly matching TRBD2 (6 bases). Germline CDR1 and CDR2: LNHDA and SQIVND (reference sequence). There are 14 residues in the CDR3. Trimming took 3 bases from V and 3 from J, leaving 10 bases between them. CDR3 amino acids: CASSMWGDTDTQYF. Written as DNA, the CDR3 is TGTGCCAGTAGTATGTGGGGGGATACAGATACGCAGTATTTT.

The gene calls are TRBV6-5 and TRBJ1-4, with 7 bases aligning to TRBD1. Germline V gene data show CDR1 as MNHEY and CDR2 as SVGAGI. The V gene end was trimmed by 6 bases and the J gene end by 8 bases; junction bases not matched to a gene: 12. The CDR3 is 15 residues long. As DNA, the CDR3 is TGTGCCAGCAGCGCCCCCAGGGGGGGGACCGAAAAACTGTTTTTT. Amino acids: CASSAPRGGTEKLFF.

This clone was seen more than once but under ten times. The chain is built from TRBV7-8 and TRBJ1-6, with 10 bases fitting TRBD1. This CDR3 is 17 amino acids long. Germline CDR1 reads SGHVS; CDR2 reads FQNEAQ. Trimming took 1 base from V and 6 from J; bases not matched to a gene: 6. DNA for the CDR3: TGTGCCAGCAGCTTAGACGTAGGGGACAGGGGTAATTCACCCCTCCACTTT. It yields the protein CASSLDVGDRGNSPLHF. Together with reference TRBV7-8 and TRBJ1-6, the CDR3 gives the full variable domain: GAGVSQSPRYKVAKRGQDVALRCDPISGHVSLFWYQQALGQGPEFLTYFQNEAQLDKSGLPSDRFFAERPEGSVSTLKIQRTQQEDSAVYLCASSLDVGDRGNSPLHFGNGTRLTVT.

This clone was seen a handful of times. The V gene is TRBV5-5, the J gene TRBJ1-2; D is unresolved. V was pared by 0 bases and J by 0 bases, with 3 bases between. Germline CDR1 reads SGHKS; CDR2 reads YYEKEE (reference sequence). CDR3 size: 13 residues. CDR3 amino acids: CASSLDANYGYTF. For the CDR3, the DNA is TGTGCCAGCAGCTTGGATGCTAACTATGGCTACACCTTC.

The chain has TRBV7-2 and TRBJ2-2, with 8 bases aligning to TRBD1. The J segment lost 7 bases and the V segment lost 3 bases, leaving 7 bases of the junction unmatched. Germline CDR1 is SGHTA and CDR2 is FQGNSA. This CDR3 region has 15 residues. This chain's CDR3 is CASSFRDRWIGELFF. CDR3 coding DNA: TGTGCCAGCAGCTTCCGGGACAGGTGGATCGGGGAGCTGTTTTTT.

DNA for the CDR3: TGCGCCAGCAGCCAAAGCGCTCCGGGACAGGGGGCCGAGACCCAGTACTTC. Amino acid sequence: CASSQSAPGQGAETQYF. The chain links TRBV4-3 to TRBJ2-5; 12 nucleotides line up with TRBD1. J was trimmed by 5 bases and V by 2 bases; bases with no gene match: 9. The germline gives CDR1 LGHNA, CDR2 YSLEER. This CDR3 region has 17 residues.

This clone has only one observation. The chain couples TRBV5-1 to TRBJ2-5; D is possibly TRBD2 (5 bases). Germline lookup yields CDR1 SGHRS and CDR2 YFSETQ. V was clipped by 4 bases and J by 7 bases, with 8 bases between them. The CDR3 is made up of 11 amino acids. The CDR3 loop reads CASSPGWTQYF. The CDR3 DNA reads as TGCGCCAGCAGCCCGGGGTGGACCCAGTACTTC.

This rearrangement joins TRBV12-3 or TRBV12-4 to TRBJ1-2, with D uncertain. There are 13 residues in the CDR3. Between the trimmed V and J ends, which lost 2 bases and 4 bases, there was a span of 8 bases. CDR3 region: CASSLRQAYGYTF. The CDR3 coding sequence is TGTGCCAGCAGTTTAAGGCAGGCCTATGGCTACACCTTC.

This chain uses TRBV11-2 with TRBJ1-1; D unresolved. V shed 1 base and J shed 4 bases, with 10 bases lying between them. Germline V lookup: CDR1 SGHAT, CDR2 FQNNGV. The CDR3 sequence is 14 residues long. The CDR3 region has the DNA TGTGCCAGCAGCTTAGTTCGGGATGGCACTGAAGCTTTCTTT. It yields the protein CASSLVRDGTEAFF. The complete variable domain, with remaining parts taken from reference TRBV11-2 and TRBJ1-1, reads EAGVAQSPRYKIIEKRQSVAFWCNPISGHATLYWYQQILGQGPKLLIQFQNNGVVDDSQLPKDRFSAERLKGVDSTLKIQPAKLEDSAVYLCASSLVRDGTEAFFGQGTRLTVV.

The J gene is TRBJ2-7, the V gene TRBV30, with a weak D call TRBD2 (6 bases). Between the trimmed V and J ends, which lost 4 bases and 3 bases, there was a span of 13 bases. There are 13 residues in the CDR3. Per germline, CDR1 GTSNPN and CDR2 SVGIG (reference sequence). The CDR3 DNA follows: TGTGCCTGGAATGGCGCGGGGATCTACGAGCAGTACTTC. Protein sequence: CAWNGAGIYEQYF.

J is TRBJ2-2 and V is TRBV19, with D uncertain. V was shortened by 3 bases and J by 0 bases, with 11 bases between the two germline ends. This CDR3 region has 16 residues. The germline CDR1 and CDR2 sequences are LNHDA and SQIVND (reference sequence). The chain's CDR3 is CASSMYWGSNTGELFF. The CDR3 bases are TGTGCCAGTAGTATGTACTGGGGTTCGAACACCGGGGAGCTGTTTTTT.

This clone has a handful of counts. V is TRBV5-6 and J is TRBJ2-1, with 11 bases matching TRBD1. Germline V gene lookup returns CDR1 SGHDT and CDR2 YYEEEE. V shed 3 bases and J 4 bases; nucleotides not matched to a gene: 0. The CDR3 runs to 14 residues. CDR3 nucleotide sequence: TGTGCCAGCAGCTGGGACAGGGGGTACAATGAGCAGTTCTTC. Its protein is CASSWDRGYNEQFF.

The J gene is TRBJ1-2, the V gene TRBV28; D not resolved. Germline loops: CDR1 MDHEN, CDR2 SYDVKM. CDR3 size: 12 residues. V was clipped by 6 bases and J by 5 bases, with 10 bases between them. This CDR3 reads CASSWVGYGYTF. CDR3 nucleotide sequence: TGTGCCAGCAGCTGGGTGGGATATGGCTACACCTTC.

The chain uses TRBV4-2 and TRBJ2-7; 7 bases match TRBD2. Trimming at V came to 3 bases and at J to 1 base, leaving 9 bases not matched to a gene. This CDR3 is 16 amino acids long. Germline CDR1 is LGHNA and CDR2 is YNFKEQ. The CDR3 protein is CASSQRSGTASYEQYF. CDR3 nucleotides: TGTGCCAGCAGCCAGAGGAGCGGGACTGCGTCCTACGAGCAGTACTTC.